The 8 T cell receptor beta chains in this list originate from one sample, sequenced in a study of T cells in Graves' hyperthyroidism and ophthalmopathy. Authors of the study amplified TCR beta CDR3 regions from RNA transcripts. The HTBI primer set drove a first-round RT-PCR of the TCR CDR3. In TCRdb, the multiplex PCR reads were re-called with MiXCR into one record per CDR3 protein. Of a few hundred thousand distinct CDR3 sequences listed, around 16% are singletons. Source material: blood. These receptors came from a woman aged 35 to 49 with Graves' ophthalmopathy.

The gene calls are TRBV20-1 and TRBJ2-7, with 7 bases matching TRBD2. This CDR3 contains 16 residues. CDR1 is DFQATT, CDR2 SNEGSKA, per germline (reference sequence). Losses at the gene ends were 3 bases for V and 1 base for J; bases not matched to a gene: 12. The CDR3 DNA follows: TGCAGTGCTAGCCCCTCTGGGCGGGAGTTTTCCTACGAGCAGTACTTC. Protein sequence: CSASPSGREFSYEQYF.

This clonotype was recorded at least ten times. The chain uses TRBV28 and TRBJ1-5; a weak D match, TRBD1 (5 bases). Trimming took 5 bases from V and 0 from J, leaving 11 bases between them. The germline V gene encodes CDR1 MDHEN and CDR2 SYDVKM. The CDR3 is 15 amino acids. CDR3 in amino acids: CASSLGHYSNQPQHF. The CDR3 nucleotides read TGTGCCAGCAGTCTCGGACACTATAGCAATCAGCCCCAGCATTTT.

In its sample, this clonotype was seen many times. The V gene is TRBV20-1, the J gene TRBJ1-1; a possible D gene is TRBD1 (5 bases). V lost 7 bases to trimming and J lost 4 bases, with 13 bases between them. CDR1 is DFQATT, CDR2 SNEGSKA, per germline (reference sequence). The CDR3 sequence is 12 residues long. In DNA form, the CDR3 reads TGCAGTGTTGGTGTCAGGGCCACTGAAGCTTTCTTT. This gives the protein CSVGVRATEAFF.

This clonotype appeared many times. The gene calls are TRBV6-1 and TRBJ2-7, with 8 bases fitting TRBD1. V lost 6 bases, J lost 2 bases, and 6 bases stayed unmatched. The germline gives CDR1 MNHNS, CDR2 SASEGT. The CDR3 covers 14 residues. The chain's CDR3 is CASRPGQVTYEQYF. Written as DNA, the CDR3 is TGTGCCAGCAGGCCGGGACAGGTTACCTACGAGCAGTACTTC.

The V gene is TRBV20-1, the J gene TRBJ2-3, with TRBD2 identical over 7 bases. The junction had 10 bases not matched to a gene; V was cut back by 5 bases and J by 8 bases. This CDR3 is built from 13 residues. CDR1 is DFQATT, CDR2 SNEGSKA, per germline (reference sequence). For the CDR3, the DNA is TGCAGTGCTTCCTCGGGACTACTCGGTACGCAGTATTTT. This gives the protein CSASSGLLGTQYF.

This clonotype occurred many times. V usage is TRBV20-1 and J usage is TRBJ2-3, with 7 bases fitting TRBD1. Trimming at V came to 5 bases and at J to 2 bases, leaving 7 bases not matched to a gene. The CDR3 loop spans 14 amino acids. Germline V gene sequence: CDR1 DFQATT, CDR2 SNEGSKA (reference sequence). CDR3: CSAPVQGTTDTQYF. The CDR3 DNA reads as TGCAGTGCTCCAGTACAGGGGACCACAGATACGCAGTATTTT.

This clonotype was counted ten times or more. The chain links TRBV7-8 to TRBJ2-7, with 8 positions matching TRBD1. J gave up 3 bases and V 6 bases, and 10 bases lay outside the gene matches. Germline V lookup: CDR1 SGHVS, CDR2 FQNEAQ. CDR3 length: 15 residues. Here the CDR3 DNA reads TGTGCCAGCAGTCCCACAGGGGGAGGTCTCTACGAGCAGTACTTC. Protein product: CASSPTGGGLYEQYF. The whole variable domain, filled in from reference TRBV7-8 and TRBJ2-7, reads GAGVSQSPRYKVAKRGQDVALRCDPISGHVSLFWYQQALGQGPEFLTYFQNEAQLDKSGLPSDRFFAERPEGSVSTLKIQRTQQEDSAVYLCASSPTGGGLYEQYFGPGTRLTVT.

This clonotype was picked up many times. The gene calls are TRBV5-1 and TRBJ2-7; D may be TRBD1 (6 bases). V lost 0 bases and J 3 bases, leaving 10 bases between the germline ends. CDR3 length: 14 residues. The germline gives CDR1 SGHRS, CDR2 YFSETQ. The CDR3 is CASSLDDRSYEQYF. The DNA of the CDR3 is TGCGCCAGCAGCTTGGACGACAGGAGCTACGAGCAGTACTTC.